This T cell receptor (beta chain) came from a study of T cell responses to AZD1222 COVID-19 vaccine (dated by TCRdb to about 2021). Regarding the complete study: TCR sequencing covered some 250 trial participants: roughly 200 given two doses of AZD1222 and approximately 26 given two doses of MenACWY control vaccine. Enrollment into the trials was organized by age into subgroups of 18-55, 56-69 and 70-plus years, and those subgroups contained roughly 150, 30 and 60 TCR-sequenced participants, respectively.

In light of the paper, this sample's time point label describes: about 28 days (+/-7) after the second vaccine dose. AZD1222 recipients whose second dose came at about 4 weeks and those whose second dose came at about 12 weeks were combined into one group, since spike-specific TCR depth and breadth did not differ between the two schedules. The vaccinee samples were drawn from two UK trials, COV001 and COV002, one of which was a single-blind randomized controlled phase 2/3 trial testing AZD1222 (ChAdOx1 nCoV-19) in healthy adults. For TCRbeta chain sequencing, PBMC samples were collected from trial participants at day 0 and at day 28 after the second dose. The CDR3 regions of human TCRbeta chains were analyzed by immunosequencing. Regarding the original processing steps: Repertoire TCRs were checked for matches against a reference library of SARS-CoV-2-specific TCRs that had been generated using the MIRA antigen-specificity platform. Breadth was defined as the fraction of unique TCRs that were SARS-CoV-2-associated, and depth was defined as the fraction of total T cells that were SARS-CoV-2-associated. Using the MIRA data, each spike-specific TCR was assigned both to the spike region to which the TCR was reactive and to a CD4 or CD8 class. Log10-transformed breadth and depth values were compared by one-way ANOVA with Sidak's multiple comparisons tests. TCRdb mirrors the immuneACCESS table, restricted to in-frame sequences. Some clones are absent from its copies; in checked studies, under half trace to an unresolved V gene, and the reason for the others is unknown. The V and J calls and clone size come from that table; D and trimming were worked out from the DNA. The sample includes 150,000 to 200,000 clones, with about 86% observed a single time. Approximately 10% of the sample is taken by the ten largest.

From V the trimming removes 4 bases and from J it removes 7 bases, while the gene matches leave 6 bases of the junction unaccounted for. The CDR3 numbers 15 residues from cysteine through phenylalanine. The DNA shown is the 45-base CDR3, in frame from base 1. Reading the germline V gene gives CDR1 SGHRS and CDR2 YFSETQ. A note on this clone: No antigen is known for it. No clone much larger than this one lies a single base away; base qualities are absent.

What the work shows at the level of the full study, not this receptor alone: Nearly half of unique spike-specific TCRs reportedly recognized epitopes outside regions mutated in the B.1.351 and B.1.1.7 variants. The whole spike protein was spanned by vaccine-associated CD4 TCRs, and dominant responses were seen in regions 160-218 and 743-854. A significant rise in spike-specific TCR breadth and depth was observed after two AZD1222 doses relative to day 0 and relative to MenACWY recipients. The 56-69-year group was small, and its depth increase did not reach significance, likely because of low power. Conclusions about previously exposed vaccinees are limited because only five to seven AZD1222 recipients were SARS-CoV-2 seropositive at baseline. No day 14 peak-response samples were available, so repertoires were characterized only after the peak T cell response. Participants were mostly white British and included more females than males, and it was suggested by the authors that clonal diversity may have been underestimated.

Source: peripheral blood, taken 28 days after the second AZD1222 dose. This receptor was taken from an adult who received the AZD1222 COVID-19 vaccine. The chain is encoded by TRBV5-1 joined to TRBJ1-4; 11 central nucleotides agree with TRBD1. The CDR3 sequence is CASSRSGTGGEKLFF. The bases read TGCGCCAGCAGCCGATCCGGGACAGGGGGTGAAAAACTGTTTTTT.